Presented here are 21 T cell receptor beta chains from one specimen sequenced in a study of T-cell memory formation after mild COVID-19. One entry per CDR3 protein results from TCRdb running MiXCR on the 5' RACE reads. The data show some 40,000 distinct CDR3 sequences, more than 9% seen once. The sequenced sample was PBMCs or a T cell subset sorted from them (not recorded which). These receptors were collected from an adult woman who had mild COVID-19 (a few samples of this study predate the infection). Cell type and time point are not known.

The J gene is TRBJ2-4, the V gene TRBV3-1; possibly TRBD2 for D (5 bases). The V gene's germline CDR1 is LGHDT and CDR2 YNNKEL (reference sequence). This CDR3 contains 18 residues. The V and J ends lost 3 bases and 0 bases respectively, with 18 bases between them. CDR3 DNA: TGTGCCAGCAGCCAGTGGTACGGGGAGCGTTTAGCCAAAAACATTCAGTACTTC. Encoded protein: CASSQWYGERLAKNIQYF.

This clonotype showed up many times. The V and J genes are TRBV6-6 and TRBJ2-7; tentatively, D is TRBD1 or TRBD2 (5 bases each). The CDR3 covers 14 residues. V dropped 7 bases and J dropped 9 bases, with 22 bases sitting between them. The germline gives CDR1 MNHNY, CDR2 SVGAGI (reference sequence). The CDR3, as DNA: TGTGCCAGCAAACAAGGGGCCGGGGCATTGTGGCAGTACTTC. Protein sequence: CASKQGAGALWQYF.

This clonotype has a handful of counts. For the CDR3, the DNA is TGTGCCAGCAGCTTAGTGGGGAATGAGCAGTTCTTC. Translated: CASSLVGNEQFF. V and J are TRBV13 and TRBJ2-1, with no clear D. The ends were cut back, 1 base at V and 7 bases at J, with 5 bases in the middle. CDR1 is PRHDT and CDR2 is FYEKMQ in the germline V gene (reference sequence). The CDR3 length is 12 residues.

The genes are TRBV2 and TRBJ2-3, with D unresolved. The CDR3 contains 12 residues. The V and J ends lost 6 bases and 4 bases respectively, with 8 bases between them. CDR1 and CDR2 (germline): SNHLY, FYNNEI. The CDR3 bases are TGTGCCAGCAGACTATTGTCAGATACGCAGTATTTT. Translating gives CASRLLSDTQYF.

This clonotype was observed a handful of times. The chain carries TRBV10-3 and TRBJ2-1; 9 bases are shared with TRBD1. Trimming removed 4 bases from V and 6 bases from J; junction bases left unmatched: 4. The CDR3 consists of 14 residues. The V gene's germline CDR1 is ENHRY and CDR2 SYGVKD. The CDR3 here is CAISGQGDRNEQFF. In nucleotides, the CDR3 is TGTGCCATCAGTGGACAGGGGGATCGCAATGAGCAGTTCTTC.

The chain uses TRBV3-1 and TRBJ1-2, with D unresolved. V shed 5 bases and J shed 4 bases, with 11 bases lying between them. Looked up from germline, CDR1 is LGHDT and CDR2 is YNNKEL (reference sequence). This CDR3 comprises 13 residues. The CDR3 reads CASSDGRVYGYTF. DNA for the CDR3: TGTGCCAGCAGCGACGGACGGGTCTATGGCTACACCTTC.

The chain couples TRBV24-1 to TRBJ2-2; 9 positions match TRBD2. Germline assignment: CDR1 KGHDR and CDR2 SFDVKD. The V segment lost 3 bases and the J segment 3 bases; nucleotides outside the gene matches: 7. The CDR3 runs 17 residues. The CDR3 DNA reads TGTGCCACCAGTGATCCGGGACTAGCCGGGTACACCGGGGAGCTGTTTTTT. Amino acids: CATSDPGLAGYTGELFF.

This clonotype was detected only a few times. This chain links TRBV5-1 with TRBJ2-4, with 8 bases aligning to TRBD1. The CDR3 totals 16 residues. J gave up 5 bases and V 4 bases, and 11 bases lay outside the gene matches. Germline loops: CDR1 SGHRS, CDR2 YFSETQ. The DNA for the CDR3 is TGCGCCAGCAGCGGAACCGGGACAGGTGTGGAAAACATTCAGTACTTC. Its translation is CASSGTGTGVENIQYF. Together with reference TRBV5-1 and TRBJ2-4, the CDR3 gives the full variable domain: KAGVTQTPRYLIKTRGQQVTLSCSPISGHRSVSWYQQTPGQGLQFLFEYFSETQRNKGNFPGRFSGRQFSNSRSEMNVSTLELGDSALYLCASSGTGTGVENIQYFGAGTRLSVL.

This chain links TRBV6-6 with TRBJ1-4; 7 bases are shared with TRBD1. The germline V gene has CDR1 MNHNY and CDR2 SVGAGI (reference sequence). The ends lost 6 bases at V and 7 bases at J; junction bases unmatched: 11. The CDR3 is made up of 15 amino acids. This chain's CDR3 is CASRPRQGRVEKLFF. CDR3 DNA: TGTGCCAGCAGACCCCGACAGGGTCGGGTTGAAAAACTGTTTTTT.

V is TRBV24-1 and J is TRBJ2-2, with D possibly being TRBD2 (6 bases). Germline lookup yields CDR1 KGHDR and CDR2 SFDVKD. The CDR3 has 18 amino acids. Trimming took 2 bases from V and 3 from J, leaving 18 bases between them. Here the CDR3 reads CATSDSYKGGRHTGELFF. In DNA, the CDR3 is TGTGCCACCAGTGATTCCTACAAGGGAGGCAGGCACACCGGGGAGCTGTTTTTT.

The J gene is TRBJ2-3, the V gene TRBV24-1, with unresolved D. The ends were cut back, 7 bases at V and 6 bases at J, with 13 bases in the middle. Looked up from germline, CDR1 is KGHDR and CDR2 is SFDVKD. CDR3 length: 13 amino acids. The CDR3 bases are TGTGCCACCAGCCGCCCTATGGTGGATACGCAGTATTTT. This codes for CATSRPMVDTQYF.

This clonotype was counted ten times or more. The chain couples TRBV11-3 to TRBJ2-3, with D hard to call. CDR1 and CDR2 from the germline V gene are SGHNT and YENEEA. V was pared by 5 bases and J by 4 bases, with 10 bases between. This CDR3 spans 13 amino acids. In DNA, the CDR3 is TGTGCCAGCAGCGCGGACCAGCCAGATACGCAGTATTTT. Translated, it gives CASSADQPDTQYF.

This clonotype occurred many times. This chain uses TRBV7-3 with TRBJ2-1, with 10 bases aligning to TRBD2. Trimming at V came to 5 bases and at J to 10 bases, leaving 17 bases not matched to a gene. Germline V gene lookup returns CDR1 SGHTA and CDR2 FQGTGA. CDR3 size: 17 residues. The CDR3 DNA reads as TGTGCCAGCAGCGCATCCCGGGCTAGCGGGAGAGGGAGGGAGCAGTTCTTC. It encodes CASSASRASGRGREQFF.

This clonotype was found many times. The CDR3 bases are TGTGCCAGCAGCCAAGATTTGCACAGGGGGCTTGAGCAGTTCTTC. Residues: CASSQDLHRGLEQFF. V and J are TRBV4-2 and TRBJ2-1; 9 bases are a match to TRBD1. Germline V gene data show CDR1 as LGHNA and CDR2 as YNFKEQ. The CDR3 covers 15 residues. With 0 bases clipped from V and 9 bases from J, the junction kept 6 bases outside the gene matches.

V and J are TRBV3-1 and TRBJ1-2; no reliable D call. CDR1 and CDR2 from the germline V gene are LGHDT and YNNKEL (reference sequence). Trimming removed 0 bases from V and 5 bases from J, with 13 bases in between. The CDR3 is 15 residues long. The CDR3 DNA follows: TGTGCCAGCAGCCAAGATGCTCAATCGGGGTATGGCTACACCTTC. Its translation is CASSQDAQSGYGYTF.

The gene calls are TRBV2 and TRBJ1-1; D is undetermined. This CDR3 spans 15 amino acids. Germline lookup yields CDR1 SNHLY and CDR2 FYNNEI. The V and J ends lost 5 bases and 2 bases respectively, with 15 bases between them. CDR3 DNA sequence: TGTGCCAGCAGTCCTAATGCCCGACCTAACACTGAAGCTTTCTTT. This gives the protein CASSPNARPNTEAFF.

The J gene is TRBJ2-5, the V gene TRBV12-3 or TRBV12-4; D might be TRBD2 (6 bases). This CDR3 is built from 15 residues. Trimming took 5 bases from V and 1 from J, leaving 14 bases between them. As DNA, the CDR3 is TGTGCCAGCAGTCCCTCGGGACTCCCCCAAGAGACCCAGTACTTC. It translates to CASSPSGLPQETQYF.

This chain connects TRBV9 to TRBJ2-7, with TRBD1 matching 8 bases. The V gene's germline CDR1 is SGDLS and CDR2 YYNGEE. The CDR3 extends over 15 amino acids. After removal of 4 bases from V and 0 bases from J, the junction contained 6 bases not matched to a gene. The CDR3 coding sequence is TGTGCCAGCAGCCCCCGGACAGGGAGCTCCTACGAGCAGTACTTC. This codes for CASSPRTGSSYEQYF. The whole variable domain, remainder taken from reference TRBV9 and TRBJ2-7, is DSGVTQTPKHLITATGQRVTLRCSPRSGDLSVYWYQQSLDQGLQFLIQYYNGEERAKGNILERFSAQQFPDLHSELNLSSLELGDSALYFCASSPRTGSSYEQYFGPGTRLTVT.

The chain recombines TRBV12-3 or TRBV12-4 with TRBJ1-1; D is ambiguous. The germline V and J ends were trimmed by 3 bases and 1 base, with 9 bases remaining between them. CDR3 length: 14 amino acids. DNA for the CDR3: TGTGCCAGCAGTTTCGGAAGAACGAACACTGAAGCTTTCTTT. It encodes CASSFGRTNTEAFF.

Remarks on this clonotype: This may come from a read error, since a much larger clone is one base off. The conserved closing phenylalanine or tryptophan is absent in this CDR3, likely reflecting a read error. The CDR3 bases are TGTGCCAGCAGGCAGGGAGGGGGTGGCTACACCTTA. This gives the protein CASRQGGGGYTL. The chain recombines TRBV12-3 or TRBV12-4 with TRBJ1-2; tentatively, D is TRBD1 (6 bases). The V and J ends lost 6 bases and 7 bases respectively, with 12 bases between them. The CDR3 is 12 amino acids.

The V gene is TRBV15, the J gene TRBJ2-5, with D uncertain. The CDR3 has 12 amino acids. The germline V gene encodes CDR1 LNHNV and CDR2 YYDKDF (reference sequence). Deletions cut 0 bases from V and 10 bases from J, with 9 bases between. The CDR3 coding sequence is TGTGCCACCAGCAGAGATTTTGGGGACCAGTACTTC. It encodes CATSRDFGDQYF.